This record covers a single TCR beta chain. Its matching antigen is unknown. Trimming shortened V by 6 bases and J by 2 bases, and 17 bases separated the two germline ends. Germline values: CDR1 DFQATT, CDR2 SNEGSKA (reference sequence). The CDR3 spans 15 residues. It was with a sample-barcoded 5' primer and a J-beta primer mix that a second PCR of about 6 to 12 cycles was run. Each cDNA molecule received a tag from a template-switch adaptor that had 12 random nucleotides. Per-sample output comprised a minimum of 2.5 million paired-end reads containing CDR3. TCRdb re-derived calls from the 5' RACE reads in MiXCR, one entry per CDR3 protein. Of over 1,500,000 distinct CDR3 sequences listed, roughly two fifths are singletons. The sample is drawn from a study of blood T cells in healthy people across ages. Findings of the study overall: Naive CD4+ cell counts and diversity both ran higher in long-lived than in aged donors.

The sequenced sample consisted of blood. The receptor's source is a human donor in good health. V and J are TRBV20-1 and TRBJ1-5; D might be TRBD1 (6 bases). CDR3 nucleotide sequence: TGCAGTGCGAAAACAGGGACCCGGGGCAATCAGCCCCAGCATTTT. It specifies CSAKTGTRGNQPQHF.